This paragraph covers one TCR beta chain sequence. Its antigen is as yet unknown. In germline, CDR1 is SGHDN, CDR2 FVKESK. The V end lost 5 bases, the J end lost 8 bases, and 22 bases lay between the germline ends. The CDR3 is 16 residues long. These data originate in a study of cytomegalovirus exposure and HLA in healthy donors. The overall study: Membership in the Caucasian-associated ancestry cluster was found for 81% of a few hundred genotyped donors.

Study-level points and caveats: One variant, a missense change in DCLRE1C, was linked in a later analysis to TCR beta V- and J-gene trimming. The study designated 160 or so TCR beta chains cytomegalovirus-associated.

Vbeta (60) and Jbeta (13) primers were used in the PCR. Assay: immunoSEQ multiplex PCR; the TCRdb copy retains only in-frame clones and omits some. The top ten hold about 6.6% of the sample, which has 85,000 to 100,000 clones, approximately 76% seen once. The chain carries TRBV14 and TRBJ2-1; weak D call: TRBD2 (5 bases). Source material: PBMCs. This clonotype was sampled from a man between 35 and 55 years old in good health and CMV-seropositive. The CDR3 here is CASSFYPGLIQDEQFF. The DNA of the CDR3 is TGTGCCAGCAGCTTCTACCCAGGACTTATCCAAGATGAGCAGTTCTTC. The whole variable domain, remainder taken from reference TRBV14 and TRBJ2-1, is EAGVTQFPSHSVIEKGQTVTLRCDPISGHDNLYWYRRVMGKEIKFLLHFVKESKQDESGMPNNRFLAERTGGTYSTLKVQPAELEDSGVYFCASSFYPGLIQDEQFFGPGTRLTVL.